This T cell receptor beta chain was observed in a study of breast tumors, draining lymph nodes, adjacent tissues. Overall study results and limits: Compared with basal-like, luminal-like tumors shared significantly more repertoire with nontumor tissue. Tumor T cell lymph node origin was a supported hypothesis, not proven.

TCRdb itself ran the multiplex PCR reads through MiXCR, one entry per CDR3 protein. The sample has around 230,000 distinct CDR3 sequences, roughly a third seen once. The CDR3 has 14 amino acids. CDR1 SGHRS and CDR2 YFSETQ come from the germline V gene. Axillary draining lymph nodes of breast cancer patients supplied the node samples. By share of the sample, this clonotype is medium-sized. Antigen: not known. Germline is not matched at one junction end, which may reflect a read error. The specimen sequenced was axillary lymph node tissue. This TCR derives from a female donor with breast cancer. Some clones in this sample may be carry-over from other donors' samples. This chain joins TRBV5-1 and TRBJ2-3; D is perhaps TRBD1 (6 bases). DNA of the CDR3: TGTGCCAGCAGCCTTGGACAGTACACAGATACGCAGTATTTT. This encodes CASSLGQYTDTQYF.